This T cell receptor beta chain was obtained from a study of cytomegalovirus exposure and HLA in healthy donors. Trimming shortened V by 8 bases and J by 0 bases, and 10 bases separated the two germline ends. This CDR3 has 13 residues. In germline, CDR1 is SNHLY, CDR2 FYNNEI. Primers included in the PCR were 60 Vbeta and 13 Jbeta primers. The assay was immunoSEQ multiplex PCR, and TCRdb's table has in-frame clones only and misses some. Of about 120,000 clones listed, roughly 80% are singletons. This clone was seen once. This sequence joins TRBV2 and TRBJ1-2, with D perhaps TRBD1 (5 bases). Sequencing input: PBMCs. This receptor was taken from a woman in her 40s in good health and CMV-seropositive. CDR3 sequence: CASGGNSNYGYTF. The CDR3 DNA reads TGTGCCAGCGGGGGGAACTCTAACTATGGCTACACCTTC.